This TCR beta chain was sequenced during a study of T-cell reconstitution after alpha-beta-depleted transplantation in children. The study's findings and limits: The study reportedly traced alpha-beta T cells about two months after transplant to several hundred expanded graft clones. Surviving thymic progenitors and recipient T cells were the source of high TCRbeta diversity at day 60 in some patients. The main origin of T-cell counts and diversity one year after transplant was newly produced T cells.

In the case of this clonotype: Its antigen is not identified.

Unique molecular identifiers tagged the TCRbeta library. Via MiXCR, TCRdb re-called the PCR reads, giving one row per CDR3 protein. The sample includes approximately 270,000 distinct CDR3 sequences, roughly 25% seen only once; the top ten take about 5%. Germline V lookup: CDR1 MNHEY, CDR2 SVGAGI. The V and J ends lost 3 bases and 3 bases, in that order; junction bases with no gene match: 5. The CDR3 spans 14 residues. This specimen consisted of PBMCs, mostly from graft donor cells, obtained 360 days after TCRalphabeta/CD19-depleted stem cell transplant. The chain couples TRBV6-5 to TRBJ2-7; 7 nucleotides match TRBD2. The clonotype originates from a female patient aged 2-9 years who had a stem cell transplant for congenital amegakaryocytic thrombocytopenia, so the T cells may come from the graft donor. Here the CDR3 reads CASSYSGSDYEQYF. The CDR3 DNA sequence: TGTGCCAGCAGTTATAGCGGGTCCGACTACGAGCAGTACTTC.